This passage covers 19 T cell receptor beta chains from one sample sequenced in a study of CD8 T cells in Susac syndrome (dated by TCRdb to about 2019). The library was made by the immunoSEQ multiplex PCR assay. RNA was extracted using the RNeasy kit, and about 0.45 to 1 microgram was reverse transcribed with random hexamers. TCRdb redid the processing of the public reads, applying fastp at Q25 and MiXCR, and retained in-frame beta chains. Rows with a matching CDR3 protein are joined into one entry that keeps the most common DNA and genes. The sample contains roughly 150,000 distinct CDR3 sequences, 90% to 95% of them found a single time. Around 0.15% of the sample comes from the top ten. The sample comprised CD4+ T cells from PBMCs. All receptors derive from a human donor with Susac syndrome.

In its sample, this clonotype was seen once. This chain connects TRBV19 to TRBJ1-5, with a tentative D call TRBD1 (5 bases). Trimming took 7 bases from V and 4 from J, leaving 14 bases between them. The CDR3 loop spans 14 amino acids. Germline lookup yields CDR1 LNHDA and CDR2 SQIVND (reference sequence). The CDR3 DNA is TGTGCCAGTATCGATCGGGGCAAAAATCAGCCCCAGCATTTT. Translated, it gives CASIDRGKNQPQHF. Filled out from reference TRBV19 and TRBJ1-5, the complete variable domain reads DGGITQSPKYLFRKEGQNVTLSCEQNLNHDAMYWYRQDPGQGLRLIYYSQIVNDFQKGDIAEGYSVSREKKESFPLTVTSAQKNPTAFYLCASIDRGKNQPQHFGDGTRLSIL.

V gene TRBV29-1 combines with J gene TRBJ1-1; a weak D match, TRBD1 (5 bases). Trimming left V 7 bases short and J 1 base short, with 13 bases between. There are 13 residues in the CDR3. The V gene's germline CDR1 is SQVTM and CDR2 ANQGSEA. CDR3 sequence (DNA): TGCAGCGCCCGTGGAGGGACGAACACTGAAGCTTTCTTT. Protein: CSARGGTNTEAFF.

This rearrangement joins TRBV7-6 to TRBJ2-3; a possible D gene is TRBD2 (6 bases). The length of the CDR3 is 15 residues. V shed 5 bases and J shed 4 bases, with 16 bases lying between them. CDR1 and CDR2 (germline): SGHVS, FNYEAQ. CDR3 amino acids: CASSPSIGGSDTQYF. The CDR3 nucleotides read TGTGCCAGCAGCCCATCTATCGGGGGATCAGATACGCAGTATTTT.

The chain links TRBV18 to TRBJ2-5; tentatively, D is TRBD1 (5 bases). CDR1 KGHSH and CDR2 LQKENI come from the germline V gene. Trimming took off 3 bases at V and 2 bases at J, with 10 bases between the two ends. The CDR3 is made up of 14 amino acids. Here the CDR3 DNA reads TGTGCCAGCTCACCCCCTGGGGCTCAAGAGACCCAGTACTTC. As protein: CASSPPGAQETQYF.

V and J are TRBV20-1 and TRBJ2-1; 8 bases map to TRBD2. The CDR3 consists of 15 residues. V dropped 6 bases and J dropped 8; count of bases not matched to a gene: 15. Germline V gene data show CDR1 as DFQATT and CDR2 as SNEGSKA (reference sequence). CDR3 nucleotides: TGCAGTGCCCCGCTCGCGGGGGGTAGAAAGGATGAGCAGTTCTTC. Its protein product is CSAPLAGGRKDEQFF.

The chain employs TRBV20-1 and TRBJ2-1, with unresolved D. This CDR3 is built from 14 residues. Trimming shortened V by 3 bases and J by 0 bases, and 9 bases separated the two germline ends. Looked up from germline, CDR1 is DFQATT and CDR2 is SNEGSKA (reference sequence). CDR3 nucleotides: TGCAGTGCTAGTCCCATCAGCTCCTACAATGAGCAGTTCTTC. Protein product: CSASPISSYNEQFF.

The CDR3 loop is CASSEQGSGNYGYTF. CDR3 nucleotide sequence: TGTGCCAGCAGCGAACAGGGTTCGGGCAACTATGGCTACACCTTC. This rearrangement joins TRBV12-3 or TRBV12-4 to TRBJ1-2; possibly TRBD1 for D (6 bases). The CDR3 runs 15 residues. V dropped 6 bases and J dropped 2 bases, with 16 bases sitting between them.

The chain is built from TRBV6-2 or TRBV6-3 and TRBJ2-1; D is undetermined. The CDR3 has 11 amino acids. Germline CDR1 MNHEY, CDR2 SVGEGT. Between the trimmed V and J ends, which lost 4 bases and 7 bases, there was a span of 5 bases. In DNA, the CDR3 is TGTGCCAGCAGTTCTAGGAATGAGCAGTTCTTC. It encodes CASSSRNEQFF.

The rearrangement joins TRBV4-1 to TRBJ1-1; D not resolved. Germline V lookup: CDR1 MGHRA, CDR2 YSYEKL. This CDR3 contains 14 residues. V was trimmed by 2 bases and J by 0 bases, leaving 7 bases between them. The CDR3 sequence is CASSQFVLNTEAFF. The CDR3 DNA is TGCGCCAGCAGCCAATTCGTACTGAACACTGAAGCTTTCTTT.

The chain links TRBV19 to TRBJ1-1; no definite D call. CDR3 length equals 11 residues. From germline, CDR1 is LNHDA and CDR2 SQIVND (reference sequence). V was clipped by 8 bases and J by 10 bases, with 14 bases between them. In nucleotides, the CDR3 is TGTGCCAGTGTGGTTTGGTACGGAGCTTTCTTT. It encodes CASVVWYGAFF.

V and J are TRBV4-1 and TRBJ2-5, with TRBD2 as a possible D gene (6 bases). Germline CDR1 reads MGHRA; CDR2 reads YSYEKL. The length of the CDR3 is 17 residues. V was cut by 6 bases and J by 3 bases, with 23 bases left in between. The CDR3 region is CASRPEGSQAFEETQYF. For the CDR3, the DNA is TGCGCCAGCAGGCCGGAGGGTAGCCAGGCGTTCGAAGAGACCCAGTACTTC.

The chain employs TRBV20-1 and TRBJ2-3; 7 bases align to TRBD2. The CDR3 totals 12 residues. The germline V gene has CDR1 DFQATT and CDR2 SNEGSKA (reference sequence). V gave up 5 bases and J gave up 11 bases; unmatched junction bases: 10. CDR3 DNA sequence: TGCAGTGCTTTTGATCGCGGGGGAGGGCAGTATTTT. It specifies CSAFDRGGGQYF.

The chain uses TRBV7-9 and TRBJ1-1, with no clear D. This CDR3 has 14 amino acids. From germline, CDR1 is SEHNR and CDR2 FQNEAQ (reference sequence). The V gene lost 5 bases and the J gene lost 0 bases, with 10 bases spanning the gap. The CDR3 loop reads CASSRSSLNTEAFF. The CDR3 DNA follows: TGTGCCAGCAGCCGGTCCAGCCTGAACACTGAAGCTTTCTTT.

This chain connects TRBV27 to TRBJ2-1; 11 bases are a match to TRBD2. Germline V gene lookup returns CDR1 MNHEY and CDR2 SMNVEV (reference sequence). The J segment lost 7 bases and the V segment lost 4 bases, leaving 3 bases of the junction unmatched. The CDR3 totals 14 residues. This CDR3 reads CASSWLAGGNEQFF. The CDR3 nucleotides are TGTGCCAGCAGTTGGCTAGCGGGGGGAAATGAGCAGTTCTTC.

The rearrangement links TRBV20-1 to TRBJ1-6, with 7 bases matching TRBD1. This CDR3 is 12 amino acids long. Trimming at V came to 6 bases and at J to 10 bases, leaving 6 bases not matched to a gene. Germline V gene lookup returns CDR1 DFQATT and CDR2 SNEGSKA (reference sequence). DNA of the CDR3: TGCAGTGCCAGACAGGGTGAATCACCCCTCCACTTT. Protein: CSARQGESPLHF.

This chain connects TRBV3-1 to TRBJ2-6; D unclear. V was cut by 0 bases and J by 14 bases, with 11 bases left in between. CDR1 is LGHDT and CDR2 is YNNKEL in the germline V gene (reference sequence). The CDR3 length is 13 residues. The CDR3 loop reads CASSQDLGGILTF. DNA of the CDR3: TGTGCCAGCAGCCAAGACCTTGGTGGTATCCTGACTTTC.

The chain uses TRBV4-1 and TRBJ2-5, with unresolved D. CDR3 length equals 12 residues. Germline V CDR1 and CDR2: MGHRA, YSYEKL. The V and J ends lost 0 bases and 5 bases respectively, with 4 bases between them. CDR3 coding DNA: TGCGCCAGCAGCCAAGATGAGGAGACCCAGTACTTC. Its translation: CASSQDEETQYF.

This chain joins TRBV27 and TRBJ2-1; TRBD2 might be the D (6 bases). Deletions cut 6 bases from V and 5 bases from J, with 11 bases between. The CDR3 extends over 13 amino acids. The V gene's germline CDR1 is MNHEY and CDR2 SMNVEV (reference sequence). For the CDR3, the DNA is TGTGCCAGCAGCCCGGGAGTTAACAATGAGCAGTTCTTC. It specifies CASSPGVNNEQFF.

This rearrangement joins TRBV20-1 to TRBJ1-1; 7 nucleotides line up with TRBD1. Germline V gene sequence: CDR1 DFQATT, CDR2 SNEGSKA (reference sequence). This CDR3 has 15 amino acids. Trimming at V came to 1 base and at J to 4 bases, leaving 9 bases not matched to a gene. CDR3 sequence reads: CSARVLDRVGTEAFF. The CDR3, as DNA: TGCAGTGCTAGAGTCCTAGACAGGGTGGGCACTGAAGCTTTCTTT.